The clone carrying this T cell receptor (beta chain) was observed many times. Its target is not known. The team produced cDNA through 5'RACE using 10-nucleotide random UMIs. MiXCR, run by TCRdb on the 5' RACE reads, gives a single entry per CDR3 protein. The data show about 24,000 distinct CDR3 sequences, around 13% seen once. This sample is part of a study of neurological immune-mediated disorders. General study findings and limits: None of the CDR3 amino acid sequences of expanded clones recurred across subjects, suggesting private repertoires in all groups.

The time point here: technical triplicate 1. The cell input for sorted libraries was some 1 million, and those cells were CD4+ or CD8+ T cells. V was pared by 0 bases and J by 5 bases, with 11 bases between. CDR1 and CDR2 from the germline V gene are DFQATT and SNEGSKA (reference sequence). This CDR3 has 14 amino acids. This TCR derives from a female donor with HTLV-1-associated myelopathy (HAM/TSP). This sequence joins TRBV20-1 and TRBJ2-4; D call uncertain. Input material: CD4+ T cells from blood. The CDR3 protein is CSARDELDENIQYF. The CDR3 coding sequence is TGCAGTGCTAGAGATGAACTTGACGAAAACATTCAGTACTTC.